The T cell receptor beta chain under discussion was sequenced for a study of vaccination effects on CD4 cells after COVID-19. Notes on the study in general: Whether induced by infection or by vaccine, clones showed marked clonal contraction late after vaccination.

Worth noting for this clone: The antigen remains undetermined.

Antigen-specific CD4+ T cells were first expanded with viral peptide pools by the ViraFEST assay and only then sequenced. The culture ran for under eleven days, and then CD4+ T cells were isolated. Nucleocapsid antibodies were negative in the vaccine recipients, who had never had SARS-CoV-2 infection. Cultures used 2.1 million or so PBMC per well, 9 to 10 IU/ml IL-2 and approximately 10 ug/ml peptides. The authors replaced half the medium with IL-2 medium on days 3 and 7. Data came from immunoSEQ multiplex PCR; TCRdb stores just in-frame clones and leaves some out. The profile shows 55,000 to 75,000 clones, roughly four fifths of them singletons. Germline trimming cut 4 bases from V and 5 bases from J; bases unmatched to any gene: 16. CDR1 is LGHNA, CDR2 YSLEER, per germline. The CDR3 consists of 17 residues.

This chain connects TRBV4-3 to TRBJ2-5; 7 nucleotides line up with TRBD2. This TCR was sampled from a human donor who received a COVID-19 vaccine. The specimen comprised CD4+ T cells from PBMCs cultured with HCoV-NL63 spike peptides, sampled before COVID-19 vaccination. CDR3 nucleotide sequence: TGCGCCAGCAGCCTCAGCCCAGGAACAGGAGCGGGGGAGACCCAGTACTTC. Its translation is CASSLSPGTGAGETQYF.